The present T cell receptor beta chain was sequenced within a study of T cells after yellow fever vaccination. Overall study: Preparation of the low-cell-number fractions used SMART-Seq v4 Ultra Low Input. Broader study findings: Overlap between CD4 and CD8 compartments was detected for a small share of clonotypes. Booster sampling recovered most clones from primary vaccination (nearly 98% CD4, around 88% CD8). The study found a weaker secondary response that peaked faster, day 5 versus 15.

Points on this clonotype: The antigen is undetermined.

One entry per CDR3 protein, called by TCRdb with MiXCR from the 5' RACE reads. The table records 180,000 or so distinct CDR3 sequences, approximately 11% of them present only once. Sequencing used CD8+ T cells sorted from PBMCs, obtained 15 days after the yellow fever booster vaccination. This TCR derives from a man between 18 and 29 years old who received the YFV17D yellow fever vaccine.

In DNA, the CDR3 is TGTGCCAGCAGCCAGCTCCGCGGGTACAATGAGCAGTTCTTC. Translated: CASSQLRGYNEQFF. The J gene is TRBJ2-1, the V gene TRBV4-2, with D maybe TRBD2 (5 bases). Germline lookup yields CDR1 LGHNA and CDR2 YNFKEQ. This CDR3 has 14 residues. Deletions cut 3 bases from V and 4 bases from J, with 10 bases between.